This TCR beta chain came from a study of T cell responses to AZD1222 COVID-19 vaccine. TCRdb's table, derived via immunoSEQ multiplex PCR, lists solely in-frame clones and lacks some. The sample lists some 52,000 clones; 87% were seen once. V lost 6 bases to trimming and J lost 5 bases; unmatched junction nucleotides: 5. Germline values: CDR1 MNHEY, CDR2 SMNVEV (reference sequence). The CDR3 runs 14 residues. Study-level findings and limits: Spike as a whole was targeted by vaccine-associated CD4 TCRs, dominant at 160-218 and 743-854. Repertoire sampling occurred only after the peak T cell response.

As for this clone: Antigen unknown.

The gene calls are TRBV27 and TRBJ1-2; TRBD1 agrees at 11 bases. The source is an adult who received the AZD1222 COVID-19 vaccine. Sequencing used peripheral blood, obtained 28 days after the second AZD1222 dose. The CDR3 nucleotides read TGTGCCAGCAGCCCGGACAGGGGGCGTTATGGCTACACCTTC. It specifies CASSPDRGRYGYTF.